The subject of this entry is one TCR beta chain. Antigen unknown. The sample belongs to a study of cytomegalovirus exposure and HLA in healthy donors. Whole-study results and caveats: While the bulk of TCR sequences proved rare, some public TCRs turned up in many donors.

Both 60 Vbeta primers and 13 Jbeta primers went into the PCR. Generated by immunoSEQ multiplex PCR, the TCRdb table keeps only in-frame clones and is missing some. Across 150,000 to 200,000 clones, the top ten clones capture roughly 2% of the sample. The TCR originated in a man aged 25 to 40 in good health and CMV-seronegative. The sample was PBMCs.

The CDR3 sequence: CASSPTGAASDTQYF. DNA for the CDR3: TGTGCCAGCAGTCCTACAGGGGCCGCATCAGATACGCAGTATTTT. The chain recombines TRBV6-4 with TRBJ2-3, with TRBD1 matching over 7 bases. The CDR3 is 15 amino acids. CDR1 and CDR2 (germline): MRHNA, SNTAGT. The junction had 9 bases not matched to a gene; V was cut back by 5 bases and J by 4 bases.